This T cell receptor (beta chain) was retrieved from a study of cytomegalovirus exposure and HLA in healthy donors. Whole-study results and caveats: Confirmation was obtained in vitro that a few CMV-associated chains are specific for CMV antigens.

The PCR ran on 60 Vbeta and 13 Jbeta primers. Profiling relied on immunoSEQ multiplex PCR, and the TCRdb table lists in-frame clones only, not all of them. The sample shows approximately 160,000 clones, 82% of them seen only once. CDR1 and CDR2 (germline): WNHNN, SYGVQD (reference sequence). Trimming took 2 bases from V and 7 from J, leaving 8 bases between them. CDR3 length: 12 amino acids. Concerning this clone: Its cognate antigen is unknown.

Input material: PBMCs. This sequence originates from a girl aged 2-10 years in good health and CMV-seropositive. The rearrangement links TRBV10-1 to TRBJ1-1; D is unclear. CDR3 coding DNA: TGCGCCAGCAGTGAGCTAGACGGTGAAGCTTTCTTT. As protein: CASSELDGEAFF.